These T cell receptor beta chains were read from a single sample in a study of blood T cell repertoires in COVID-19. The repertoire was sequenced with immunoSEQ multiplex PCR; TCRdb's copy has only in-frame clones and lacks some. The top ten clones hold about 2.6% of a sample with approximately 280,000 clones, roughly 86% of them seen once. Sequenced sample: PBMCs or T cells enriched from blood (not recorded which). These receptors came from a young woman who had recovered from COVID-19. CDR3s include the opening cysteine and the closing phenylalanine or tryptophan. The order of the fields is clone size, D gene, V gene, J gene, CDR3 DNA, CDR3 protein. A D gene is named only where the DNA matches it firmly. Where a row states a size, it is once, few, many or the class of an expanded clone; other rows omit it.

>NA|NA|TRBV10-1|TRBJ2-3
TGCGCCAGCAGTGAGTCCGGGGTGGATACGCAGTATTTT
CASSESGVDTQYF
>NA|NA|TRBV30|TRBJ2-7
TGTGCCTGGGCTCCGGGACTCGTCTTATACGAGCAGTACTTC
CAWAPGLVLYEQYF
>NA|TRBD1|TRBV5-1|TRBJ2-1
TGCGCCAGCGGCCGGGACAGCGATTACAATGAGCAGTTCTTC
CASGRDSDYNEQFF
>NA|NA|TRBV12-3/TRBV12-4|TRBJ1-6
TGTGCCAGCAGCCTCTATAATTCACCCCTCCACTTT
CASSLYNSPLHF
>NA|NA|TRBV12-5|TRBJ1-1
TGTGCTAGTGGTTTGGGGATGGAAAACTGGGCCAACACTGAAGCTTTCTTT
CASGLGMENWANTEAFF
>NA|TRBD2|TRBV4-2|TRBJ2-2
TGTGCCAGCAGCCACGCTGCCGGGACTAGCGCCGGGGAGCTGTTTTTT
CASSHAAGTSAGELFF
>NA|TRBD2|TRBV28|TRBJ2-1
TGTGCCAGCTTTACTAGCGGGAGGTCTTTCTACAATGAGCAGTTCTTC
CASFTSGRSFYNEQFF
>NA|NA|TRBV30|TRBJ1-6
TGTGCCTCGGGCGTCGGGGGAGGCTCACCCCTCCACTTT
CASGVGGGSPLHF
>NA|TRBD1|TRBV6-5|TRBJ2-3
TGTGCCAGCAGTTACGGGACAGGGGACGGAGATACGCAGTATTTT
CASSYGTGDGDTQYF
>once|NA|TRBV28|TRBJ2-7
TGTGCCAGCAGTTCCGCCAGGGTCGAGCAGTACTTC
CASSSARVEQYF
>NA|NA|TRBV28|TRBJ1-1
TGTGCCAGCAGTTTGAGGGCTGGATCCCCGGAAGTCACTGAAGCTTTCTTT
CASSLRAGSPEVTEAFF
>NA|NA|TRBV6-4|TRBJ2-1
TGTGCCAGCAGTGACTCGATTCGGAGGCTAGCTTATAACCCCCACAATGAGCAGTTCTTC
CASSDSIRRLAYNPHNEQFF
>NA|NA|TRBV30|TRBJ1-1
TGTGCCTGGAGTGCCGGACAGCTTATGAACACTGAAGCTTTCTTT
CAWSAGQLMNTEAFF
>NA|NA|TRBV27|TRBJ1-3
TGTGCCAGCAGTTTATCGGGCCGGGGGTACGGAAACACCATATATTTT
CASSLSGRGYGNTIYF
>NA|NA|TRBV19|TRBJ1-6
TGTGCCAGTAGTATCCGGAGTAATTCACCCCTCCACTTT
CASSIRSNSPLHF
>NA|NA|TRBV27|TRBJ2-1
TGTGCCAGCAGCTCTAGCGAGAGTCAGTATGAGCAGTTCTTC
CASSSSESQYEQFF